Below, 26 T cell receptor beta chains from the same sample are listed, as sequenced in a study of CD8 T cells in ankylosing spondylitis. MiXCR, applied by TCRdb to the 5' RACE reads, yields one record per CDR3 protein. The sample yields 220,000 or so distinct CDR3 sequences, 10% to 13% seen once. The sample was blood, either unsorted or a sorted T cell fraction (not recorded which). The receptor source for this set is a male donor with ankylosing spondylitis or in good health (not recorded which).

V usage is TRBV5-1 and J usage is TRBJ2-1; D tentatively reads TRBD1 or TRBD2 (5 bases each). The CDR3 is 16 amino acids. The V end lost 5 bases, the J end lost 0 bases, and 15 bases lay between the germline ends. From germline, CDR1 is SGHRS and CDR2 YFSETQ. CDR3 residues: CASSSDPGSSYNEQFF. CDR3 bases: TGCGCCAGCAGTTCGGACCCAGGGAGCTCCTACAATGAGCAGTTCTTC.

J is TRBJ2-5 and V is TRBV5-6, with a tentative D call TRBD1 (5 bases). There are 15 residues in the CDR3. Trimming cost V 1 base and J 5 bases, with 15 bases left between them. Germline V gene data show CDR1 as SGHDT and CDR2 as YYEEEE. The CDR3, as DNA: TGTGCCAGCAGCTTGTTAGGGGCCGGCCCGGAGACCCAGTACTTC. This translates into CASSLLGAGPETQYF. Filled out from reference TRBV5-6 and TRBJ2-5, the complete variable domain reads DAGVTQSPTHLIKTRGQQVTLRCSPKSGHDTVSWYQQALGQGPQFIFQYYEEEERQRGNFPDRFSGHQFPNYSSELNVNALLLGDSALYLCASSLLGAGPETQYFGPGTRLLVL.

This clonotype was observed many times. The V call is TRBV7-2, the J call TRBJ2-7; TRBD2 matches 10 bases. This CDR3 region has 15 residues. V lost 3 bases, J lost 6 bases, and 8 bases stayed unmatched. Germline V gene lookup returns CDR1 SGHTA and CDR2 FQGNSA. The CDR3 DNA follows: TGTGCCAGCAGCTTTACGAGCGGGGGGGTTGTCGAGCAGTACTTC. It codes for CASSFTSGGVVEQYF.

This chain joins TRBV12-3 or TRBV12-4 and TRBJ2-1; 9 bases fit TRBD1. The CDR3 sequence is 16 residues long. The V segment lost 6 bases and the J segment 3 bases; nucleotides outside the gene matches: 9. CDR3 in amino acids: CASSPQTGGYYNEQFF. The CDR3 DNA is TGTGCCAGCAGCCCCCAAACAGGGGGCTACTACAATGAGCAGTTCTTC.

This clonotype was seen ten or more times. The chain has TRBV12-3 or TRBV12-4 and TRBJ2-2; tentative D call: TRBD1 (6 bases). There are 14 residues in the CDR3. The V and J ends lost 7 bases and 6 bases respectively, with 15 bases between them. The CDR3 here is CASNFGTPSGELFF. The CDR3, as DNA: TGTGCCAGCAACTTCGGGACACCGTCCGGGGAGCTGTTTTTT.

Points on this clonotype: The junction differs from germline at one of its ends, possibly a read error. This sequence joins TRBV12-3 or TRBV12-4 and TRBJ2-5; no reliable D call. This CDR3 is built from 11 residues. The DNA for the CDR3 is TGTGTCAGCAGTCTCAAAGAGACCCAGTACTTC. This encodes CVSSLKETQYF.

This clonotype appeared many times. The J gene is TRBJ2-3, the V gene TRBV12-3 or TRBV12-4; D unclear. CDR3 length: 13 residues. The V gene lost 6 bases and the J gene lost 1 base, with 8 bases spanning the gap. The CDR3 region has the DNA TGTGCCAGCAGGGCCGCGGGCACAGATACGCAGTATTTT. The encoded protein is CASRAAGTDTQYF.

The rearrangement links TRBV15 to TRBJ1-1, with D possibly matching TRBD1 (6 bases). V lost 5 bases, J lost 1 base, and 14 bases lay in between. The CDR3 contains 15 residues. Per germline, CDR1 LNHNV and CDR2 YYDKDF (reference sequence). CDR3 residues: CATSGKLGQNTEAFF. In nucleotides, the CDR3 is TGTGCCACCAGCGGTAAGTTGGGACAGAACACTGAAGCTTTCTTT.

The rearrangement links TRBV19 to TRBJ2-2, with no clear D. V dropped 4 bases and J dropped 3 bases, with 9 bases sitting between them. Germline-derived CDR1 and CDR2 are LNHDA and SQIVND (reference sequence). CDR3 length: 14 amino acids. The CDR3 sequence is CASSTAFYTGELFF. DNA of the CDR3: TGTGCCAGTAGTACGGCTTTCTACACCGGGGAGCTGTTTTTT.

The chain recombines TRBV4-2 with TRBJ2-1; possibly TRBD1 for D (5 bases). Trimming took off 1 base at V and 4 bases at J, with 17 bases between the two ends. The CDR3 is made up of 17 amino acids. CDR1 is LGHNA, CDR2 YNFKEQ, per germline. The CDR3 DNA sequence: TGTGCCAGCAGCCAAGTGGTAGTGGGGCTGGAGTACAATGAGCAGTTCTTC. This translates into CASSQVVVGLEYNEQFF.

This clonotype was recorded many times. As DNA, the CDR3 is TGCGCCAGCAGCTATTATTTGGCCCAAGAGACCCAGTACTTC. Translating gives CASSYYLAQETQYF. This chain uses TRBV5-1 with TRBJ2-5; D gene ambiguous. V dropped 3 bases and J dropped 1 base, with 10 bases sitting between them. Germline CDR1 reads SGHRS; CDR2 reads YFSETQ. The CDR3 is 14 residues long.

V is TRBV9 and J is TRBJ2-5; 8 positions match TRBD2. This CDR3 region has 18 residues. CDR1 and CDR2 from the germline V gene are SGDLS and YYNGEE. The V gene end was trimmed by 0 bases and the J gene end by 2 bases; junction bases not matched to a gene: 12. CDR3 amino acids: CASSVAGTASGLQETQYF. CDR3 bases: TGTGCCAGCAGCGTAGCAGGGACGGCTAGCGGGCTACAAGAGACCCAGTACTTC.

This clonotype was observed at least ten times. J is TRBJ2-1 and V is TRBV20-1; no clear D gene. The CDR3 runs to 16 residues. Germline V gives CDR1 DFQATT, CDR2 SNEGSKA (reference sequence). Trimming stripped 0 bases from V and 0 bases from J, with 12 bases between. In DNA form, the CDR3 reads TGCAGTGCTAGAGATCCCCCCTCACCCTCCTACAATGAGCAGTTCTTC. As protein: CSARDPPSPSYNEQFF.

The chain recombines TRBV7-3 with TRBJ2-1; 10 bases match TRBD2. Germline loops: CDR1 SGHTA, CDR2 FQGTGA. This CDR3 has 15 residues. The J segment lost 6 bases and the V segment lost 4 bases, leaving 6 bases of the junction unmatched. The CDR3, as DNA: TGTGCCAGCAGCTCCCTAGCGGGGGCCGGCAATGAGCAGTTCTTC. It encodes CASSSLAGAGNEQFF. Combining the CDR3 with reference TRBV7-3 and TRBJ2-1 gives the whole variable domain GAGVSQTPSNKVTEKGKYVELRCDPISGHTALYWYRQSLGQGPEFLIYFQGTGAADDSGLPNDRFFAVRPEGSVSTLKIQRTERGDSAVYLCASSSLAGAGNEQFFGPGTRLTVL.

This clonotype has a count of ten or more. The chain carries TRBV20-1 and TRBJ2-1; the D gene is possibly TRBD2 (7 bases). The germline V and J ends were trimmed by 5 bases and 4 bases, with 21 bases remaining between them. The CDR3 is 16 residues long. Germline V gene data show CDR1 as DFQATT and CDR2 as SNEGSKA (reference sequence). Here the CDR3 DNA reads TGCAGTGCTTATGTTTTTGGCGGGGGCTCTTACAATGAGCAGTTCTTC. As protein: CSAYVFGGGSYNEQFF.

This clonotype was seen many times. The chain is built from TRBV10-3 and TRBJ1-1, with D maybe TRBD1 (5 bases). CDR3 length: 13 residues. Germline CDR1 and CDR2: ENHRY and SYGVKD. Trimming took off 8 bases at V and 0 bases at J, with 10 bases between the two ends. This chain's CDR3 is CAIAGTMNTEAFF. The CDR3, as DNA: TGTGCCATCGCGGGGACTATGAACACTGAAGCTTTCTTT.

This clonotype was seen ten or more times. The chain carries TRBV12-3 or TRBV12-4 and TRBJ2-7; D may be TRBD2 (7 bases). Deletions cut 6 bases from V and 5 bases from J, with 20 bases between. CDR3 length: 15 amino acids. The CDR3 reads CASRSSGTRYHEQYF. The DNA for the CDR3 is TGTGCCAGCAGGTCCAGCGGGACAAGGTACCACGAGCAGTACTTC.

This clonotype has at least ten counts. The rearrangement links TRBV10-3 to TRBJ1-2, with 7 nucleotides matching TRBD1. There are 13 residues in the CDR3. V trimming: 5 bases; J trimming: 8 bases; junction bases outside the gene matches: 8. Germline-derived CDR1 and CDR2 are ENHRY and SYGVKD. CDR3 DNA sequence: TGTGCCATCAGTAAAGAAGGGGGCTACGGCTACACCTTC. Amino acid sequence: CAISKEGGYGYTF.

This clonotype was picked up many times. This chain connects TRBV28 to TRBJ2-3; TRBD2 is a possible D gene (6 bases). The CDR3 contains 15 residues. V was trimmed by 6 bases and J by 3 bases, leaving 16 bases between them. CDR1 and CDR2 (germline): MDHEN, SYDVKM. This CDR3 is CASSRPKTRTDTQYF. CDR3 in DNA: TGTGCCAGCAGCCGACCGAAGACTAGAACAGATACGCAGTATTTT.

This clonotype was seen repeatedly, ten times or more. The gene calls are TRBV28 and TRBJ2-5; TRBD1 is a possible D gene (6 bases). CDR1 MDHEN and CDR2 SYDVKM come from the germline V gene. The CDR3 extends over 13 amino acids. Trimming shortened V by 5 bases and J by 4 bases, and 11 bases separated the two germline ends. This chain's CDR3 is CASSRQAPETQYF. The CDR3, as DNA: TGTGCCAGCAGTAGACAGGCCCCAGAGACCCAGTACTTC.

This clonotype was recorded at least ten times. The V call is TRBV20-1, the J call TRBJ2-1, with 12 bases identical to TRBD2. Germline lookup yields CDR1 DFQATT and CDR2 SNEGSKA (reference sequence). The CDR3 runs to 14 residues. Unmatched junction bases numbered 5, after V lost 7 bases and J lost 4 bases. Written as DNA, the CDR3 is TGCAGTGTGACTAGCGGGGGCCCTTACAATGAGCAGTTCTTC. Translating it yields CSVTSGGPYNEQFF.

This chain links TRBV5-1 with TRBJ2-5; a possible D gene is TRBD1 (5 bases). V was trimmed by 2 bases and J by 5 bases, leaving 16 bases between them. CDR1 is SGHRS, CDR2 YFSETQ, per germline. The CDR3 has 15 amino acids. The CDR3 here is CASSFSRPQAETQYF. The CDR3 coding sequence is TGCGCCAGCAGCTTCAGCCGACCACAGGCGGAGACCCAGTACTTC.

With regard to this clonotype: A read error may be the cause here, since a much bigger clone is one base away. V is TRBV7-2 and J is TRBJ2-5; 9 bases are a match to TRBD1. The CDR3 covers 14 residues. J was trimmed by 11 bases and V by 8 bases; bases with no gene match: 15. Germline CDR1 SGHTA, CDR2 FQGNSA. The CDR3 sequence is CASGSDRGFGRQYF. CDR3 DNA sequence: TGTGCCAGCGGCTCGGACAGGGGTTTTGGTCGGCAGTACTTC.

This clonotype was seen a few times. V gene TRBV3-1 combines with J gene TRBJ2-2; TRBD1 aligns across 11 bases. Germline lookup yields CDR1 LGHDT and CDR2 YNNKEL (reference sequence). J lost 4 bases, V lost 5 bases, and 6 bases had no gene match. There are 16 residues in the CDR3. CDR3 nucleotides: TGTGCCAGCAGCTGGACAGGGGGCGGCGGCACCGGGGAGCTGTTTTTT. Its translation is CASSWTGGGGTGELFF. Together with reference TRBV3-1 and TRBJ2-2, the CDR3 gives the full variable domain: DTAVSQTPKYLVTQMGNDKSIKCEQNLGHDTMYWYKQDSKKFLKIMFSYNNKELIINETVPNRFSPKSPDKAHLNLHINSLELGDSAVYFCASSWTGGGGTGELFFGEGSRLTVL.

This clonotype was seen repeatedly, ten times or more. J is TRBJ1-2 and V is TRBV6-1; possibly TRBD1 for D (6 bases). CDR1 is MNHNS, CDR2 SASEGT, per germline. CDR3 length equals 14 residues. V lost 6 bases and J 5 bases, leaving 16 bases between the germline ends. In nucleotides, the CDR3 is TGTGCCAGCAGCTCCGGGGGGCGGGAGTATGGCTACACCTTC. It yields the protein CASSSGGREYGYTF.

This clonotype was observed at least ten times. V and J are TRBV7-2 and TRBJ2-7, with 10 nucleotides matching TRBD2. CDR1 is SGHTA, CDR2 FQGNSA, per germline. Trimming at V came to 2 bases and at J to 2 bases, leaving 3 bases not matched to a gene. The CDR3 consists of 15 residues. The CDR3 reads CASSLSSGGTYEQYF. In DNA, the CDR3 is TGTGCCAGCAGCTTAAGTAGCGGGGGGACCTACGAGCAGTACTTC.